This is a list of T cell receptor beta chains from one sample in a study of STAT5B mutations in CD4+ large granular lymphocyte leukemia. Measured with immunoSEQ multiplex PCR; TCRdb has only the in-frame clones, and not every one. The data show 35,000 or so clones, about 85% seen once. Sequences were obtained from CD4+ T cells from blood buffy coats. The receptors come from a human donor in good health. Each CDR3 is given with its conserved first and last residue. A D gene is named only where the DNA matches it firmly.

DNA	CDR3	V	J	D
TGCAGCGTTGATCGCAGGGGTGGCGCAGATACGCAGTATTTT	CSVDRRGGADTQYF	TRBV29-1	TRBJ2-3	NA
TGTGCCAGCAGTGAATTGAGCGGGAGTTACTACGAGCAGTACTTC	CASSELSGSYYEQYF	TRBV25-1	TRBJ2-7	TRBD2
TGTGCCAGTAGGACTCCCTCAGGGGACACTGAAGCTTTCTTT	CASRTPSGDTEAFF	TRBV19	TRBJ1-1	NA
TGTGCCAGCAGCGTAGACAGGGGTGGAAACACCATATATTTT	CASSVDRGGNTIYF	TRBV9	TRBJ1-3	TRBD1
TGTGCCAGCAGTTTGTGGCAGGACAGGAACACCGGGGAGCTGTTTTTT	CASSLWQDRNTGELFF	TRBV28	TRBJ2-2	NA
TGTGCCAGCAGCTTGTTCGCTAGCGGGAATGTAGGTACGCAGTATTTT	CASSLFASGNVGTQYF	TRBV5-6	TRBJ2-3	TRBD2
TGTGCCAGCAGGGCAGAGGTGGGGGGTGGGCAGTTCTTC	CASRAEVGGGQFF	TRBV6-5	TRBJ2-1	NA
TGTGCCAGCAGTTACCAGGAAATGAACACTGAAGCTTTCTTT	CASSYQEMNTEAFF	TRBV6-5	TRBJ1-1	NA
TGTGCCAGCAGCTGGACGCCCAACAATGAGCAGTTCTTC	CASSWTPNNEQFF	TRBV11-3	TRBJ2-1	NA
TGTGCCAGCTCCTGGACTAGCGGGAGGAATGAGCAGTTCTTC	CASSWTSGRNEQFF	TRBV6-1	TRBJ2-1	TRBD2
TGTGCCAGCAGCTTGAAAACCTTTCGAGATACGCAGTATTTT	CASSLKTFRDTQYF	TRBV5-6	TRBJ2-3	NA
TGCGCCAGCAGCTTGGAAGGCGGGAGAGGAAATGAGCAGTTCTTC	CASSLEGGRGNEQFF	TRBV5-1	TRBJ2-1	TRBD2
TGTGCCAGTAGACCCCAAGGGGGGGGCTGGACTGAAGCTTTCTTT	CASRPQGGGWTEAFF	TRBV19	TRBJ1-1	NA
TGTGCCAGCAGTTTCTCAGGGGCCGGAAACACCATATATTTT	CASSFSGAGNTIYF	TRBV27	TRBJ1-3	NA